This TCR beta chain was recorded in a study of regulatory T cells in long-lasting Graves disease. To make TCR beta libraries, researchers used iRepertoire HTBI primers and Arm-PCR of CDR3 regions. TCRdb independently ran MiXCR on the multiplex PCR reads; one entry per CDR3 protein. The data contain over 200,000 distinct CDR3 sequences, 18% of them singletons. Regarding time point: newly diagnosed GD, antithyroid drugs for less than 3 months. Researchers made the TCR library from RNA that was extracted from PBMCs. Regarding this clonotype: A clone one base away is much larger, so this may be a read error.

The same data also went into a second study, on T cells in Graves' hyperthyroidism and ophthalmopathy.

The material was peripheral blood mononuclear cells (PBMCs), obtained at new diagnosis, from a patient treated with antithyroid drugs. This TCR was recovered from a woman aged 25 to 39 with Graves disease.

The CDR3 loop reads CASSTQEAANTEAFF. In DNA, the CDR3 is TGTGCCAGCTCAACACAGGAGGCCGCGAACACTGAAGCTTTCTTT. The chain employs TRBV18 and TRBJ1-1; TRBD1 is a possible D gene (5 bases). V was pared by 5 bases and J by 1 base, with 14 bases between. The germline gives CDR1 KGHSH, CDR2 LQKENI. The CDR3 has 15 amino acids.